This T cell receptor beta chain was identified during a study of T cells in Graves' hyperthyroidism and ophthalmopathy. This clonotype showed up many times. Its antigen is still unknown. Germline CDR1 reads SGDLS; CDR2 reads YYNGEE. The trim removed 4 bases at V and 4 bases at J, leaving 8 bases unmatched. The CDR3 totals 15 residues. Overall study findings and caveats: In the analysis, a 13 V-J model separated ophthalmopathy from stable hyperthyroidism.

Hyperthyroidism patients were newly diagnosed, had disease duration under 2 months, and were aged 18 to 65 years. TCR beta CDR3 region amplification was performed from RNA transcripts. A first-round RT-PCR of the TCR CDR3 used the HTBI primer set. TCRdb re-analysed the multiplex PCR reads in MiXCR, keeping a single row per CDR3 protein. Of 130,000 to 150,000 distinct CDR3 sequences in the sample, about 20% are singletons; the top ten hold 67%. The V and J genes are TRBV9 and TRBJ2-1; 7 nucleotides line up with TRBD2. The TCR was taken from a woman aged 45-65 years with Graves' hyperthyroidism that later progressed to Graves' ophthalmopathy. The sample was blood. CDR3 DNA sequence: TGTGCCAGCAGCTCCGGGACTACCCTGTACAATGAGCAGTTCTTC. This translates into CASSSGTTLYNEQFF.